Each of the 10 T cell receptor beta chains below was sequenced from the same sample in a study of tumor-infiltrating lymphocytes in primary liver carcinoma. The authors made TCR beta cDNA from 400 to 600 ng total RNA with a constant-region primer. Libraries covering TCR beta were generated through three nested multiplex PCR rounds (using a slightly modified ARM-PCR). A C-beta reverse primer and TRBV1-TRBV30 forward primers served in each of the first two PCR rounds, at 10 cycles apiece. TCRdb independently ran MiXCR on the multiplex PCR reads; one entry per CDR3 protein. The repertoire holds roughly 30,000 distinct CDR3 sequences, with around 70% as singletons. From around 18-30 mg of unsorted bulk tissue, DNA and RNA were co-extracted together. Specimen: liver tumor tissue from sampling region 3. Subset reported: tumor region T3, left-lateral pole. Receptors originate from a woman aged 25 to 39 with primary liver carcinoma and hepatitis B virus infection.

With respect to this clonotype: This CDR3 fails to terminate in the conserved phenylalanine or tryptophan, so it likely reflects a read error. The DNA is left out, because the CDR3 cannot be placed on it with certainty; the CDR3 is given as TCRdb lists it. The CDR3 is CASSSAPRVTGELFS. The chain uses TRBV5-6 and TRBJ2-2. Germline CDR1 reads SGHDT; CDR2 reads YYEEEE. The CDR3 length equals 15 residues, ends included.

Of note for this clonotype: An end of the junction differs from the germline gene, which may be a read error. The gene calls are TRBV12-3 or TRBV12-4 and TRBJ2-1; TRBD2 aligns across 8 bases. The CDR3 contains 14 residues. The CDR3 DNA is TGTGCCGGCAGTTTAACGGGAGGGCCCAGTGAGCAATTCTTT. This encodes CAGSLTGGPSEQFF.

As concerns this clonotype: Germline is not matched at one junction end, which may reflect a read error. V gene TRBV6-5 combines with J gene TRBJ2-2; D is possibly TRBD1 (7 bases). There are 15 residues in the CDR3. Germline loops: CDR1 MNHEY, CDR2 SVGAGI. The CDR3 sequence is CASSYDGRDTGELFF. The CDR3 nucleotides read TGTGCCAGCAGTTACGACGGGAGAGACACAGGGGAACTGTTTTTT.

This clonotype is judged medium-sized (0.01 to 0.1%). This chain uses TRBV7-8 with TRBJ2-1, with D tentatively TRBD1 or TRBD2 (5 bases each). Per germline, CDR1 SGHVS and CDR2 FQNEAQ. With 4 bases removed from V and 12 bases from J, the gap between germline ends came to 25 bases. This CDR3 contains 16 residues. The CDR3 protein is CASSSGFITGLDGQFF. The CDR3 DNA reads TGTGCCAGCAGCTCGGGCTTTATTACGGGGCTCGATGGGCAGTTCTTC.

With respect to this clonotype: At one boundary the junction diverges from the germline segment, which might be a read error. The J gene is TRBJ2-7, the V gene TRBV5-1; 7 nucleotides line up with TRBD1. In germline, CDR1 is SGHRS, CDR2 YFSETQ. CDR3 size: 16 residues. CDR3: CASSLGHRDSSCEQYF. Here the CDR3 DNA reads TGCGCCAGCAGCCTGGGACACCGGGACAGTTCCTGCGAGCAGTACTTC.

Concerning this clonotype itself: The junction does not match germline at one end; this may be a read error. The chain links TRBV6-5 to TRBJ2-7; tentative D call: TRBD1 (6 bases). CDR1 is MNHEY and CDR2 is SVGAGI in the germline V gene. This CDR3 has 15 amino acids. The CDR3 is CTSSYKDSSSYEQYF. The DNA for the CDR3 is TGCACCAGCAGTTACAAGGACAGCAGTTCCTACGAGCAGTACTTC.

A note on this clonotype: This clone may be a read error of a much larger clone one base away. The chain couples TRBV18 to TRBJ2-5; D is unresolved. Germline V gene sequence: CDR1 KGHSH, CDR2 LQKENI. The CDR3 sequence is 8 residues long. Deletions cut 8 bases from V and 13 bases from J, with 8 bases between. The DNA for the CDR3 is TGTGCCAGCCGCCCCCGGTACTTC. This codes for CASRPRYF.

The chain combines TRBV11-2 with TRBJ1-1; no definite D call. Germline CDR1 and CDR2: SGHAT and FQNNGV. This CDR3 contains 11 residues. Trimming removed 9 bases from V and 5 bases from J, with 10 bases in between. CDR3 protein: CASGLGTEAFF. CDR3 bases: TGTGCCAGTGGTTTAGGTACTGAAGCTTTCTTT.

Concerning this clonotype: Compared with germline, one end of the junction differs, possibly owing to a read error. The chain employs TRBV10-3 and TRBJ1-3, with D unresolved. CDR1 is ENHRY and CDR2 is SYGVKD in the germline V gene. This CDR3 region has 14 residues. CDR3 region: CSISESVSGDIIYF. Written as DNA, the CDR3 is TGTTCCATCAGTGAGTCAGTTTCTGGAGACATCATATATTTT.

Ten or more counts support this clonotype. At one end, the junction sequence differs from germline, possibly due to a read error. The chain's CDR3 is CASGLGTSGKLEQFF. CDR3 nucleotides: TGTGCCAGCGGCTTAGGAACCAGCGGGAAGCTTGAGCAGTTCTTC. The chain recombines TRBV11-3 with TRBJ2-1; 7 positions agree with TRBD2. The CDR3 has 15 residues. Germline loops: CDR1 SGHNT, CDR2 YENEEA.